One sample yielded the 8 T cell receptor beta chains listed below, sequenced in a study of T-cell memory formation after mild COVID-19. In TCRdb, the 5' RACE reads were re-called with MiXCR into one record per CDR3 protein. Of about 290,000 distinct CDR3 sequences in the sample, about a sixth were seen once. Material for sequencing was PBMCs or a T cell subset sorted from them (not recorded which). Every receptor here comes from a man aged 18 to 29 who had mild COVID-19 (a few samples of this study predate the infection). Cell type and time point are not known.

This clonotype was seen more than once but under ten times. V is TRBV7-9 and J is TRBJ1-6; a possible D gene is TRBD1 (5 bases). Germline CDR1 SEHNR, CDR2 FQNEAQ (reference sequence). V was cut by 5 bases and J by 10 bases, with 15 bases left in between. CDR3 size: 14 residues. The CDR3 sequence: CASSITGRSSPLHF. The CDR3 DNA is TGTGCCAGCAGCATCACAGGAAGGTCGTCACCCCTCCACTTT.

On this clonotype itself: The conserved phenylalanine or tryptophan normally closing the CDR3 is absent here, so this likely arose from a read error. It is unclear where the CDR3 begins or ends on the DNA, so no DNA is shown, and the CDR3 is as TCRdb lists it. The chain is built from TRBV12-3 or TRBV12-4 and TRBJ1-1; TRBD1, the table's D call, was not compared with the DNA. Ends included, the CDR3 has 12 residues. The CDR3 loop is CASSLSAPPEIV.

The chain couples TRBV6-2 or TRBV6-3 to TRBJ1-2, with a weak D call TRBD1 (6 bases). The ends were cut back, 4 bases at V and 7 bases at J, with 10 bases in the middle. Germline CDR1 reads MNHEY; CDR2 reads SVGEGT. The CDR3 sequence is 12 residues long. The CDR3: CASSSGTIGYTF. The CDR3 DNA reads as TGTGCCAGCAGTTCCGGGACAATTGGCTACACCTTC.

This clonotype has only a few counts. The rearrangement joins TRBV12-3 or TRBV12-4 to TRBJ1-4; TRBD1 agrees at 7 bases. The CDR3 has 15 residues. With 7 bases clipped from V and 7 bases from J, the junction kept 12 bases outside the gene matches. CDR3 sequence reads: CASKLSAGGFEKLFF. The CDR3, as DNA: TGTGCCAGCAAGTTGTCTGCAGGGGGTTTTGAAAAACTGTTTTTT.

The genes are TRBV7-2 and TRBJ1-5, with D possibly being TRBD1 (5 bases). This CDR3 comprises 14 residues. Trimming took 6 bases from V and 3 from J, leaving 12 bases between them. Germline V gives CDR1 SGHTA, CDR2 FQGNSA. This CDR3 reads CASSFMGPNQPQHF. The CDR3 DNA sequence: TGTGCCAGCAGTTTTATGGGGCCCAATCAGCCCCAGCATTTT.

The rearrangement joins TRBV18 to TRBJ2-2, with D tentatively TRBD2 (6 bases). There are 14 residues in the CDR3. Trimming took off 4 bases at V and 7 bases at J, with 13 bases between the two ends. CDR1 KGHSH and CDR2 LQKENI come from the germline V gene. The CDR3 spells CASSRLDGGGELFF. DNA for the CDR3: TGTGCCAGCTCACGACTAGACGGTGGCGGGGAGCTGTTTTTT.

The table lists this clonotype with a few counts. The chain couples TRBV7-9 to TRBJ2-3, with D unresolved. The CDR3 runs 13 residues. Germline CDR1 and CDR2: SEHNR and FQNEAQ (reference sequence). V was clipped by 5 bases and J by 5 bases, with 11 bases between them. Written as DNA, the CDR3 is TGTGCCAGCAGCCCCACGAGTTTAGATACGCAGTATTTT. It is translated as CASSPTSLDTQYF. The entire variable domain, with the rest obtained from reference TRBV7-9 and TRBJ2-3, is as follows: DTGVSQNPRHKITKRGQNVTFRCDPISEHNRLYWYRQTLGQGPEFLTYFQNEAQLEKSRLLSDRFSAERPKGSFSTLEIQRTEQGDSAMYLCASSPTSLDTQYFGPGTRLTVL.

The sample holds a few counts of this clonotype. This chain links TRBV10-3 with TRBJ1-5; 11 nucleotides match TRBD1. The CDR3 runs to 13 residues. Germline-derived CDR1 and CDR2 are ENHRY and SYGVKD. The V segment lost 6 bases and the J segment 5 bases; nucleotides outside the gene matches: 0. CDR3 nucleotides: TGTGCCATCAGGGGACAGGGGGATCAGCCCCAGCATTTT. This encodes CAIRGQGDQPQHF.